The T cell receptor beta chain under discussion was sequenced for a study of blood T cell repertoires in COVID-19 (dated by TCRdb to 2020 to 2022). General notes on the study: The collaborator samples originated in the United States, Italy and Spain and spanned the acute and convalescent phases of COVID-19. The prospective study material was composed of cDNA or gDNA derived from T cells, B-cell-depleted T cells, or PBMCs. Deeply sampled blood TCRbeta repertoires from subjects exposed to, actively infected with, or recovered from COVID-19 were included in the dataset. The repertoires were released in a freely available public database intended as a resource for research on the immune response to SARS-CoV-2. The samples were drawn from two sources: the first 160 participants of the ongoing ImmuneRACE study, and fewer than 1,500 subjects contributed by 6 global collaborators. Sample metadata almost always included a de-identified subject ID, COVID-19 status, age in years and sex. Where available, HLA class I and class II types were obtained from metadata supplied by the sample provider rather than from assay-based typing. The investigation overall reported the following: How much clinical and demographic metadata was included differed by source and by participant, and the metadata was provided uncurated.

TCRbeta CDR3 regions were amplified from genomic DNA using the immunoSEQ Assay, a bias-controlled multiplex PCR. Processing in the source paper ran as follows. The number of nucleated cells in each sample was estimated from the amplification of reference gene primers within the assay. To quantify the absolute abundance of each unique TCRbeta CDR3 rearrangement, sequence reads were collapsed and filtered. For each sample, productive Simpson clonality was calculated as the square root of Simpson's diversity index over productive rearrangements. TCRdb holds this immuneACCESS table with in-frame rearrangements only. Some clones are missing; in checked studies, unresolved V genes explain under half, and the rest has no known cause. V, J and clone size reflect that table, while D and trimming were determined from the DNA. This sample lists 410,000 or so clones; 89% were detected once. The ten largest clones capture roughly 1.6% of the sample.

From a lookup of the germline V gene, CDR1 and CDR2 are MNHEY and SVGAGI. V and J are trimmed by 6 bases and 5 bases, and the gene matches miss 6 bases of the junction. Measured from the cysteine to the phenylalanine, the CDR3 is 14 residues long. Solely the CDR3 DNA is kept, with 42 bases framed from the first base. One collaborating source in Seattle enrolled patients while the patients were actively infected and followed the patients over time throughout the course of disease. Whole blood was collected in K2EDTA tubes by collaborating institutions according to the institutions' own protocols. For TCRbeta analysis, collaborators shipped samples in one of three forms: frozen whole blood, isolated PBMCs, or DNA extracted from either of those sample types. A remark on this clone: Which antigen it targets is not known. No qualities accompany the bases; no much larger clone lies one base away.

Sequenced input: peripheral blood. This sequence uses TRBV6-5 and TRBJ1-5; TRBD1 matches 8 bases in the middle. This TCR derives from a woman in her thirties or forties with COVID-19, enrolled during active disease. This receptor carries the CDR3 CASSGTGRDQPQHF. The nucleotide sequence is given as TGTGCCAGCAGCGGGACAGGCCGCGATCAGCCCCAGCATTTT.